A single sample gave rise to the 3 T cell receptor beta chains below, sequenced in a study of cytomegalovirus exposure and HLA in healthy donors. PCR employed 60 Vbeta and 13 Jbeta primers. The data were produced by immunoSEQ multiplex PCR, yet TCRdb's version contains in-frame clones alone and is incomplete. The repertoire has about 120,000 clones, approximately 76% of them found once; the top ten carry about 15%. Sequencing input: PBMCs. The receptors shown here come from a man aged 45-65 years in good health and CMV-seropositive.

The rearrangement uses TRBV18 and TRBJ1-1; possible D gene TRBD1, 5 bases. The CDR3 extends over 13 amino acids. Trimming stripped 5 bases from V and 2 bases from J, with 9 bases between. CDR1 is KGHSH and CDR2 is LQKENI in the germline V gene. The CDR3 loop is CASSTDRNTEAFF. The CDR3 nucleotides read TGTGCCAGCTCAACCGACAGAAACACTGAAGCTTTCTTT. Together with reference TRBV18 and TRBJ1-1, the CDR3 gives the full variable domain: NAGVMQNPRHLVRRRGQEARLRCSPMKGHSHVYWYRQLPEEGLKFMVYLQKENIIDESGMPKERFSAEFPKEGPSILRIQQVVRGDSAAYFCASSTDRNTEAFFGQGTRLTVV.

This clone has only a few counts. The rearrangement links TRBV29-1 to TRBJ2-7, with TRBD2 identical over 13 bases. The V and J ends lost 6 bases and 0 bases, in that order; junction bases with no gene match: 20. The CDR3 sequence is 20 residues long. Germline loops: CDR1 SQVTM, CDR2 ANQGSEA. As DNA, the CDR3 is TGCAGCGTCCTACGACTAAGACAGGGGACTAGCGGGACTCCCTCCTACGAGCAGTACTTC. Protein: CSVLRLRQGTSGTPSYEQYF.

Here the CDR3 DNA reads TGCGCCAGCAGACTTTTCTCGACCGGGGGAAGCACAGATACGCAGTATTTT. This codes for CASRLFSTGGSTDTQYF. V and J are TRBV5-1 and TRBJ2-3; a possible D gene is TRBD2 (6 bases). Trimming removed 5 bases from V and 0 bases from J, with 19 bases in between. Germline V gene sequence: CDR1 SGHRS, CDR2 YFSETQ. The CDR3 is 17 amino acids.